This TCR beta chain was captured by sequencing in a study of human T cells and chemical hapten exposure. Trimming cost V 3 bases and J 4 bases; bases outside gene matches: 10. Germline-derived CDR1 and CDR2 are DFQATT and SNEGSKA (reference sequence). This CDR3 is 16 amino acids long. This clonotype was detected many times. Sequencing started from total RNA isolated from unfractionated whole blood. TCRdb passed the 5' RACE reads through MiXCR, listing each CDR3 protein once. The sample carries around 140,000 distinct CDR3 sequences, 4.1% recorded once. The receptor's source is a female donor in good health. This sequence joins TRBV20-1 and TRBJ2-1, with 9 bases lining up with TRBD2. CDR3 nucleotides: TGCAGTGCTAGGTCGGTCGTGGCGGGGGGGTACAATGAGCAGTTCTTC. Translation: CSARSVVAGGYNEQFF.